This T cell receptor beta chain appears in the sequencing data of a study of T cell repertoires in ileal Crohn's disease. Overall study: Thiopurines (around eleven) or anti-TNF agents (more than 17) were given postoperatively to about half.

With respect to this clone: What it binds is unknown.

This table comes from immunoSEQ multiplex PCR, and its TCRdb copy is limited to in-frame clones, with some not included. The sample contains more than 6,500 clones, roughly 70% of which appear only once. Included were adult ileal or ileocolonic Crohn's patients indicated for ileocolonic resection. The study, taken as a whole, reports: All patients with clonality above 26.8% had endoscopic recurrence.

The CDR3 is 16 amino acids. The V gene lost 0 bases and the J gene lost 0 bases, with 6 bases spanning the gap. Germline-derived CDR1 and CDR2 are SGHTA and FQGNSA. This receptor was taken from an adult with Crohn's disease. This chain uses TRBV7-2 with TRBJ2-6; D gene unclear. The material sequenced was ileal tissue. The CDR3 bases are TGTGCCAGCAGCTTAGCATCCGGCTCTGGGGCCAACGTCCTGACTTTC. Encoded protein: CASSLASGSGANVLTF.